This entry features one T cell receptor beta chain sequence. Profiling relied on immunoSEQ multiplex PCR, and the TCRdb table lists in-frame clones only, not all of them. This sample has 13,000 to 15,000 clones, with over 60% found just once. These data come from a study of T cells after somatic rescue of genetic block. The clonotype was recovered from a man younger than 30. The sample consisted of peripheral blood mononuclear cells (PBMCs).

The CDR3 protein is CASSLQGATGELFF. CDR3 sequence (DNA): TGTGCCAGCAGCCTCCAGGGGGCAACCGGGGAGCTGTTTTTT. This chain joins TRBV9 and TRBJ2-2; 8 bases agree with TRBD1. Trimming at V came to 4 bases and at J to 5 bases, leaving 4 bases not matched to a gene. This CDR3 spans 14 amino acids. Germline V gene sequence: CDR1 SGDLS, CDR2 YYNGEE.